These 7 T cell receptor beta chains share one sample of origin, sequenced in a study of technical replicates of blood from several donors. Libraries were prepared by immunoSEQ multiplex PCR; TCRdb keeps only in-frame clonotypes and omits some of them. This table has about 80,000 clones, roughly 98% appearing once. Sequencing input: T cells isolated from PBMCs. These TCRs come from a human donor in good health.

In nucleotides, the CDR3 is TGTGCCAGCAGCAAATGGAGGGGACAGGGAACCGGGGAGCTGTTTTTT. This encodes CASSKWRGQGTGELFF. The chain uses TRBV21-1 and TRBJ2-2; TRBD1 is the table's D call and was not checked against the DNA. TRBV21-1 is noted as a pseudogene. The CDR3 runs to 16 residues.

The V and J genes are TRBV9 and TRBJ2-3, with TRBD2 matching 14 bases. CDR1 SGDLS and CDR2 YYNGEE come from the germline V gene. This CDR3 spans 17 amino acids. Trimming at V came to 3 bases and at J to 5 bases, leaving 8 bases not matched to a gene. Here the CDR3 reads CASSEAGLAGVEDTQYF. The CDR3 DNA is TGTGCCAGCAGCGAAGCGGGACTAGCGGGAGTTGAAGATACGCAGTATTTT.

The rearrangement joins TRBV19 to TRBJ1-5, with D tentatively TRBD1 (5 bases). The CDR3 is made up of 15 amino acids. In germline, CDR1 is LNHDA, CDR2 SQIVND (reference sequence). V was cut by 3 bases and J by 2 bases, with 11 bases left in between. This CDR3 reads CASSIVTGRNQPQHF. As DNA, the CDR3 is TGTGCCAGTAGTATCGTAACAGGTCGCAATCAGCCCCAGCATTTT.

A single count supports this clone. The gene calls are TRBV6-7 and TRBJ1-5; D is uncertain. TRBV6-7 is flagged as an ORF with uncertain function. The V and J ends lost 6 bases and 4 bases respectively, with 10 bases between them. The CDR3 is made up of 13 amino acids. The CDR3 is CASRCIVNQPQHF. CDR3 in DNA: TGTGCCAGCAGGTGTATCGTAAATCAGCCCCAGCATTTT.

The rearrangement links TRBV5-1 to TRBJ1-2; TRBD1 might be the D (5 bases). The germline V gene encodes CDR1 SGHRS and CDR2 YFSETQ. The V gene lost 4 bases and the J gene lost 6 bases, with 16 bases spanning the gap. The CDR3 has 14 amino acids. The CDR3 nucleotides are TGCGCCAGCAGCGGAGGCGGGGGTAGGGATGGCTACACCTTC. Protein: CASSGGGGRDGYTF.

CDR3 sequence (DNA): TGCGCCAGCAGCCTACATAGCGGTGTTAGGAATGAGCAGTTCTTC. This gives the protein CASSLHSGVRNEQFF. The rearrangement uses TRBV4-3 and TRBJ2-1; TRBD2 might be the D (6 bases). This CDR3 has 15 amino acids. Germline V lookup: CDR1 LGHNA, CDR2 YSLEER. Trimming took off 4 bases at V and 7 bases at J, with 17 bases between the two ends.

The rearrangement uses TRBV4-1 and TRBJ2-3, with 9 positions matching TRBD2. J was trimmed by 1 base and V by 2 bases; bases with no gene match: 1. The germline CDR1 and CDR2 sequences are MGHRA and YSYEKL. The CDR3 has 15 amino acids. The CDR3 DNA sequence: TGCGCCAGCAGCCAACAGCGGGAGGGCACAGATACGCAGTATTTT. It codes for CASSQQREGTDTQYF.